This T cell receptor beta chain was obtained from a study of beta chain features in type 1 diabetes. Isolated RNA was reverse transcribed in full, so expressed TCRB transcripts were sequenced. Repertoires were generated with immunoSEQ multiplex PCR, while TCRdb's copy carries only in-frame clones and drops some. This sample yields some 220,000 clones, of which roughly 11% are seen a single time; over 1% belongs to the top ten. In this sample, this clone turned up a few times. This TCR was sampled from a man aged 18 to 29 in good health. The sample consisted of central memory CD4+ T cells from blood.

In DNA form, the CDR3 reads TGTGCCTGGAGTGTCCCAGCGGAAAGGGCAGATACGCAGTATTTT. Translated: CAWSVPAERADTQYF. The V gene is TRBV30, the J gene TRBJ2-3; tentative D call: TRBD2 (5 bases). Germline V gene data show CDR1 as GTSNPN and CDR2 as SVGIG (reference sequence). V gave up 0 bases and J gave up 4 bases, with 14 bases separating them. This CDR3 spans 15 amino acids.